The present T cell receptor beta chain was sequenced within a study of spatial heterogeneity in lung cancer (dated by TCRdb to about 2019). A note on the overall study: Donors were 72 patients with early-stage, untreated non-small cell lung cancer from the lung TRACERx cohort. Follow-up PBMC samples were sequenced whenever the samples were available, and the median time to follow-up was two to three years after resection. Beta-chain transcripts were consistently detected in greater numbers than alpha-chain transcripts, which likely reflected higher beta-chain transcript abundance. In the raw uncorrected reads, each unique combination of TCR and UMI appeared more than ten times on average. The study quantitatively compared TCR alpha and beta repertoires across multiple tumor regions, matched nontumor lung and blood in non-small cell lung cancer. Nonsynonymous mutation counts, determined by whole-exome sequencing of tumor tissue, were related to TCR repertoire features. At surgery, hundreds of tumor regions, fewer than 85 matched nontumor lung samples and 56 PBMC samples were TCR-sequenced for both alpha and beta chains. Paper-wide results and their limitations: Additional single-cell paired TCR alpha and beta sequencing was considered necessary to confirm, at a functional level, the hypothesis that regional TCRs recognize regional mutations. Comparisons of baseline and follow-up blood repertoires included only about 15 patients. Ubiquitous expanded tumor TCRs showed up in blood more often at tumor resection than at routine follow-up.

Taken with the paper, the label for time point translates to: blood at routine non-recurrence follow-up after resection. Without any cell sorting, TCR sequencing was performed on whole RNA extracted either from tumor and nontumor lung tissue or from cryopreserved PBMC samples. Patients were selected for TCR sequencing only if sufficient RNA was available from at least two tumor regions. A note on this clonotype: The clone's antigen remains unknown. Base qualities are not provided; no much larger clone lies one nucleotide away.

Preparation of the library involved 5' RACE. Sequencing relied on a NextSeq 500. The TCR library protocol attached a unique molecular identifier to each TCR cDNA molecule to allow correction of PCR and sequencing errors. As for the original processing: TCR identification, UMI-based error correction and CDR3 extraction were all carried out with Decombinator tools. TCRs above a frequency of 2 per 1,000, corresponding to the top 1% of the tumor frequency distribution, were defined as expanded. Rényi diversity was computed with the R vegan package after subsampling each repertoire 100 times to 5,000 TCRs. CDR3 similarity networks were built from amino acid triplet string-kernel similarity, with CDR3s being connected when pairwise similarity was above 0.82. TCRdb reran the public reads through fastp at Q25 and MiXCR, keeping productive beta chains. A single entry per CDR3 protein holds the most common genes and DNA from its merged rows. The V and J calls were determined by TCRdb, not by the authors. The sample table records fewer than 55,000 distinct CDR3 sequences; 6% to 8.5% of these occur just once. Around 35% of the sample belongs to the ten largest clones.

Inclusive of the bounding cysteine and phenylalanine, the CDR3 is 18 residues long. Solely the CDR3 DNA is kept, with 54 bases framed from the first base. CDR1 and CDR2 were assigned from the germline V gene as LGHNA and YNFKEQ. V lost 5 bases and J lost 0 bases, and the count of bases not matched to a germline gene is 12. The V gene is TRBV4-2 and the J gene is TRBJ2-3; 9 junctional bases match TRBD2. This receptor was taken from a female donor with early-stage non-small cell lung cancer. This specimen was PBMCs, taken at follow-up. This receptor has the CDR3 CASSGKGQRGASTDTQYF. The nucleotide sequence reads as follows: TGTGCCAGCAGCGGAAAAGGGCAGCGGGGGGCTAGCACAGATACGCAGTATTTT.